Sequencing of this T cell receptor (beta chain) was carried out in a study of T-cell memory formation after mild COVID-19. Barcoded TCR alpha and TCR beta cDNA libraries with UMIs came from 5'RACE using constant-segment primers. TCRdb re-derived calls from the 5' RACE reads in MiXCR, one entry per CDR3 protein. The top ten clones hold about a fifth of a sample with about 400,000 distinct CDR3 sequences, 16% of them seen once. Study findings and constraints: Pre-infection memory carried some responding clones, suggesting that cross-reactive memory joined.

The V gene's germline CDR1 is LNHDA and CDR2 SQIVND (reference sequence). The CDR3 consists of 11 residues. V was cut by 6 bases and J by 8 bases, with 7 bases left in between. Notes on this clonotype: Its cognate antigen is unknown.

The sequencing input was PBMCs or a T cell subset sorted from them (not recorded which). The chain links TRBV19 to TRBJ1-4; D remains ambiguous. This TCR was recovered from a man aged 18 to 30 who had mild COVID-19 (a few samples of this study predate the infection). Cell type and time point are not known. CDR3 loop: CASSPREKLFF. The DNA for the CDR3 is TGTGCCAGTAGCCCGAGGGAAAAACTGTTTTTT.